A single sample is the source of the 5 T cell receptor beta chains below, sequenced in a study of blood T cell repertoires in COVID-19. TCRdb keeps only in-frame clones here, not all; method: immunoSEQ multiplex PCR. The repertoire holds roughly 280,000 clones, around 87% seen once, with roughly 4% in the top ten. Sequences were obtained from peripheral blood. These receptors came from a man aged 18 to 29 with active or convalescent COVID-19.

The gene calls are TRBV4-2 and TRBJ1-2; D uncertain. Trimming took off 0 bases at V and 5 bases at J, with 16 bases between the two ends. CDR3 length: 16 amino acids. In germline, CDR1 is LGHNA, CDR2 YNFKEQ. Written as DNA, the CDR3 is TGTGCCAGCAGCCAAGAATACGGGTTTAGCGGGTATGGCTACACCTTC. This gives the protein CASSQEYGFSGYGYTF.

CDR3 bases: TGTGCCAGCAGCCCCCGGGACTACTATTTCAATGAGCAGTTCTTC. Its translation is CASSPRDYYFNEQFF. The chain is built from TRBV3-1 (or the pseudogene TRBV3-2) and TRBJ2-1; 7 bases line up with TRBD2. Germline V gives CDR1 LGHDT, CDR2 YNNKEL (reference sequence). The V segment lost 4 bases and the J segment 6 bases; nucleotides outside the gene matches: 9. The CDR3 loop spans 15 amino acids.

The V gene is TRBV19, the J gene TRBJ1-1; D is perhaps TRBD1 (6 bases). Germline V gene lookup returns CDR1 LNHDA and CDR2 SQIVND (reference sequence). Trimming cost V 6 bases and J 4 bases, with 12 bases left between them. The CDR3 runs to 13 residues. This CDR3 reads CASRAGVLTEAFF. The CDR3 coding sequence is TGTGCCAGTAGGGCAGGGGTTCTCACTGAAGCTTTCTTT.

The rearrangement joins TRBV9 to TRBJ2-5; maybe TRBD1 (5 bases). The germline CDR1 and CDR2 sequences are SGDLS and YYNGEE. The CDR3 runs 15 residues. The V end lost 4 bases, the J end lost 2 bases, and 15 bases lay between the germline ends. The CDR3 bases are TGTGCCAGCAGCCTAAGTCCAAGGGGACAAGAGACCCAGTACTTC. Translating it yields CASSLSPRGQETQYF.

This clone was observed a few times. The chain recombines TRBV2 with TRBJ2-1; perhaps TRBD2 as D (5 bases). V shed 4 bases and J shed 0 bases, with 16 bases lying between them. Germline CDR1 and CDR2: SNHLY and FYNNEI. This CDR3 is built from 17 residues. The CDR3 loop is CASSALERPSSYNEQFF. CDR3 sequence (DNA): TGTGCCAGCAGTGCCCTGGAGCGGCCTAGCTCCTACAATGAGCAGTTCTTC.